The rows below give T cell receptor beta chains drawn from one sample of a study of T cell changes during pregnancy in multiple sclerosis. Only in-frame clones appear in the TCRdb table, and some are missing; sequencing was by immunoSEQ multiplex PCR. The profile shows tens of thousands of clones, around 93% of them singletons. This sample comprised peripheral blood, obtained in the first trimester of pregnancy. These receptors were taken from a female donor with multiple sclerosis, enrolled in a pregnancy study. Both conserved end residues are part of each CDR3. The order of the fields is clone size, D gene, J gene, V gene, CDR3 DNA, CDR3 protein. A D gene is named only where the DNA matches it firmly. Rows may omit the clone size; those that give it use once, few, many or a size class.

>.|TRBD2|TRBJ2-3|TRBV29-1
TGCAGCGTTGCGCGACTAGCGGGAGGGAGGATGGATACGCAGTATTTT
CSVARLAGGRMDTQYF
>.|TRBD1|TRBJ1-2|TRBV6-6
TGTGCCAGCAGTCCCCGGGACAGGGTCTATGGCTACACCTTC
CASSPRDRVYGYTF
>.|.|TRBJ1-1|TRBV19
TGTGCCAGCAGGGTCGGGGGCACTGAAGCTTTCTTT
CASRVGGTEAFF
>.|TRBD1|TRBJ2-3|TRBV6-5
TGTGCCAGCAGTTCCCCGGGACAGGGGGCCCAGGATACGCAGTATTTT
CASSSPGQGAQDTQYF
>.|.|TRBJ2-1|TRBV20-1
TGCAGTGCTTTCGGGGGCAATGAGCAGTTCTTC
CSAFGGNEQFF
>.|.|TRBJ1-1|TRBV19
TGTGCCAGTAGTCTACGACAAGCTCAGGGCGGAGCTTTCTTT
CASSLRQAQGGAFF
>once|.|TRBJ1-1|TRBV5-4
TGTGCCAGCAGCTTGGGGCTTGTGAACACTGAAGCTTTCTTT
CASSLGLVNTEAFF
>.|.|TRBJ2-7|TRBV29-1
TGCAGCGTCGCTAAGAGTGGCGAGCAGTACTTC
CSVAKSGEQYF
>.|.|TRBJ2-7|TRBV6-6
TGTGCCAGCAGTTACGGGGGGATAGGCTACGAGCAGTACTTC
CASSYGGIGYEQYF
>.|TRBD2|TRBJ2-6|TRBV4-1
TGCGCCAGCAGCCAAGGACTCCCCCGGGGAGGGTCTGGGGCCAACGTCCTGACTTTC
CASSQGLPRGGSGANVLTF
>.|.|TRBJ2-1|TRBV6-6
TGTGCCAGCAGTGACGTCTTGGGCAGTCACAATGAGCAGTTCTTC
CASSDVLGSHNEQFF
>.|.|TRBJ2-7|TRBV10-1
TGCGCCAGCAGTGAAATTTCTGGCACGGCGGGAATCCATTTGCAGTACTTC
CASSEISGTAGIHLQYF
>.|TRBD1|TRBJ2-2|TRBV10-3
TGTGCCATCAGCCCGGGACAGCTGACCGGGGAGCTGTTTTTT
CAISPGQLTGELFF
>.|.|TRBJ1-1|TRBV28
TGTGCCAGCAGCCAATTAGGGGGGGGCCCAATCGGCACTGAAGCTTTCTTT
CASSQLGGGPIGTEAFF
>.|.|TRBJ2-7|TRBV5-1
TGCGCCAGCGGAACCGGGACTCCTTCCTACAAGCAGTACTTC
CASGTGTPSYKQYF
>once|TRBD2|TRBJ2-3|TRBV27
TGTGCCACTCGACTAGCGGGAGGACCGGTAGATACGCAGTATTTT
CATRLAGGPVDTQYF
>.|TRBD2|TRBJ2-7|TRBV7-2
TGTGCCAGCAGCTTAGTCCCCCTTCTAGCGGGAGGGCTCAACGAGCAGTACTTC
CASSLVPLLAGGLNEQYF
>.|TRBD1|TRBJ1-5|TRBV30
TGTGCCTGGAGTGGGGGACAGGCCCATCAGCCCCAGCATTTT
CAWSGGQAHQPQHF
>.|.|TRBJ2-3|TRBV6-4
TGTGCCAGCAGTGACTCGACTAGCACAGATACGCAGTATTTT
CASSDSTSTDTQYF
>.|.|TRBJ2-2|TRBV11-2
TGTGCCAGCAGCTTGCTTAGGAACACCGGGGAGCTGTTTTTT
CASSLLRNTGELFF
>once|.|TRBJ2-1|TRBV27
TGTGCCAGCAAACGCCTGAGGAACAATGAGCAGTTCTTC
CASKRLRNNEQFF
>.|.|TRBJ2-1|TRBV6-5
TGTGCCAGCAGACCTAGCGTCAAAAGGGGTGAGCAGTTCTTC
CASRPSVKRGEQFF
>.|.|TRBJ1-2|TRBV7-9
TGTGCCAGCAGCTTCGCGGGGGCGATTGTCTATGGCTACACCTTC
CASSFAGAIVYGYTF
>.|TRBD2|TRBJ2-1|TRBV9
TGTGCCAGCAGCGTAGGTAGCGGGAGGGCCAATGAGCAGTTCTTC
CASSVGSGRANEQFF
>.|.|TRBJ2-5|TRBV18
TGTGCCAGCTCACCTTTGGGAGGTCAAGAGACCCAGTACTTC
CASSPLGGQETQYF
>.|TRBD1|TRBJ1-1|TRBV6-1
TGTGCCAGCAGTGAACGAGGGGGCAAGAACACTGAAGCTTTCTTT
CASSERGGKNTEAFF
>.|.|TRBJ1-3|TRBV27
TGTGCCAGCAGTCCCTCCCTCGGGTTCACGGCCATATATTTT
CASSPSLGFTAIYF
>.|.|TRBJ1-4|TRBV18
TGTGCCAGCACGACCGGAGGGTTGGATGAAAAACTGTTTTTT
CASTTGGLDEKLFF
>.|TRBD2|TRBJ2-5|TRBV11-3
TGTGCCAGCAGTCCCGGACTAGCGGGAGGACCCGGAGAGACCCAGTACTTC
CASSPGLAGGPGETQYF
>.|.|TRBJ1-1|TRBV21-1
TGTGCCAGCAGAAAATCTGGCGGGCGCGACAGGGACTGGTGGATCGAAGCTTTCTTT
CASRKSGGRDRDWWIEAFF
>.|.|TRBJ2-2|TRBV14
TGTGCCAGCAGCCGTAGGGGGAGACCGAACACCGGGGAGCTGTTTTTT
CASSRRGRPNTGELFF
>.|TRBD2|TRBJ2-3|TRBV6-4
TGTGCCAGCAGTGACTCTAGCGGGCCCACAGATACGCAGTATTTT
CASSDSSGPTDTQYF
>.|TRBD2|TRBJ2-7|TRBV28
TGTGCCAGCAGTTTAATTCTTCTAGCGGCCGAGCAGTACTTC
CASSLILLAAEQYF